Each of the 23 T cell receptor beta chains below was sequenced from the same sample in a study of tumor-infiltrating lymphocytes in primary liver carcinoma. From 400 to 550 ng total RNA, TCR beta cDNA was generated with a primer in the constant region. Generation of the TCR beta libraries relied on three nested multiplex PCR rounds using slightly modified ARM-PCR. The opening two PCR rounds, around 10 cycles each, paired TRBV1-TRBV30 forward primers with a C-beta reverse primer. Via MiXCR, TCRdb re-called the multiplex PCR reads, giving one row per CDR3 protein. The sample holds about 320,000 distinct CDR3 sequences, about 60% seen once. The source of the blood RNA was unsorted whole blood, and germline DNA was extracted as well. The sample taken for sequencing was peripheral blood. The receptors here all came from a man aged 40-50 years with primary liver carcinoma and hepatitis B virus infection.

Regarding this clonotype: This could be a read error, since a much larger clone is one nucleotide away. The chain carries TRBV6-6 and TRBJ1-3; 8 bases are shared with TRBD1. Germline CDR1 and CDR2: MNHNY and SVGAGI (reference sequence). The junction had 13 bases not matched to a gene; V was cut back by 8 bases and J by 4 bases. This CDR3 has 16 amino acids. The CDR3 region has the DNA TGTGCCAGCGGGCCGAGCACAGGGGGGTTGGGAAACACCATATATTTT. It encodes CASGPSTGGLGNTIYF.

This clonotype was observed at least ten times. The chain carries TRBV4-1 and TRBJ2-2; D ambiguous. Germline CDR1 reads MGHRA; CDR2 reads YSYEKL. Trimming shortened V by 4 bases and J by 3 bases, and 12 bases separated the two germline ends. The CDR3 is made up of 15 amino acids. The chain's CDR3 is CASSREGSYTGELFF. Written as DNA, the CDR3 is TGCGCCAGCAGCCGGGAAGGTAGTTACACCGGGGAGCTGTTTTTT.

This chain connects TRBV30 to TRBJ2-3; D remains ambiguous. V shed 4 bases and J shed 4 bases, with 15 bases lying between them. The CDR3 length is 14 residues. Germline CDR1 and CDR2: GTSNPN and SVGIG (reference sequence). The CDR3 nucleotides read TGTGCCTGGACCAGACTCAATGGCGCAGATACGCAGTATTTT. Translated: CAWTRLNGADTQYF.

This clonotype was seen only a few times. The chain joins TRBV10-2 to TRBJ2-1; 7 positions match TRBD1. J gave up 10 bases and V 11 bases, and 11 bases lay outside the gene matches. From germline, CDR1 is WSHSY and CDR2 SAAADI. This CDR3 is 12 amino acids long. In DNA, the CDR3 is TGCGCCGGCGGTCCTACAGGGGACGAGCAGTTCTTC. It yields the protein CAGGPTGDEQFF.

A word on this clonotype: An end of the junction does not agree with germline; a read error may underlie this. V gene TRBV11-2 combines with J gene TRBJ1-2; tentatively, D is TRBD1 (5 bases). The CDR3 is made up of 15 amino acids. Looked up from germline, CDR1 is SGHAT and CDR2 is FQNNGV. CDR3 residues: CASSLTLTVNYGYIF. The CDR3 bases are TGTGCCAGCAGCTTAACCCTGACAGTTAACTATGGCTACATCTTC.

CDR3 DNA sequence: TGTGCCAGCAGAGCCTTGCAGGACGGCACTGAAGCTTTCTTT. Its protein is CASRALQDGTEAFF. J is TRBJ1-1 and V is TRBV2, with D unresolved. The CDR3 totals 14 residues. Germline V CDR1 and CDR2: SNHLY, FYNNEI. V dropped 6 bases and J dropped 4 bases, with 15 bases sitting between them.

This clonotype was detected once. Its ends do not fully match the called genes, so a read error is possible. CDR3 sequence reads: CASCDTGSAKNIQYF. DNA for the CDR3: TGCGCCAGCTGTGACACAGGGAGTGCCAAAAACATTCAGTACTTC. The rearrangement links TRBV10-2 to TRBJ2-4; the D gene is possibly TRBD1 (6 bases). The CDR3 is 15 residues long. Germline V gene data show CDR1 as WSHSY and CDR2 as SAAADI.

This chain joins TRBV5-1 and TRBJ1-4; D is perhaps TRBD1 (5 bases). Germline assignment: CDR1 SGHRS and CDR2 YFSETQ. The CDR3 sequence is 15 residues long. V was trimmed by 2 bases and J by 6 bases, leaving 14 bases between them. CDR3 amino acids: CASSFAGGRDEKLFF. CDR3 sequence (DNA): TGCGCCAGCAGCTTCGCTGGGGGGAGAGATGAAAAACTGTTTTTT.

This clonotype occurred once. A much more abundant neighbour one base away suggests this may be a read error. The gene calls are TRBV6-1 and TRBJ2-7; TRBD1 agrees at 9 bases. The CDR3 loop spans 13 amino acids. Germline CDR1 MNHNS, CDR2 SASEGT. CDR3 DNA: TGTGTCAGCAGTGAACAGGGGGCCCACGAGCAGTACTTC. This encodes CVSSEQGAHEQYF.

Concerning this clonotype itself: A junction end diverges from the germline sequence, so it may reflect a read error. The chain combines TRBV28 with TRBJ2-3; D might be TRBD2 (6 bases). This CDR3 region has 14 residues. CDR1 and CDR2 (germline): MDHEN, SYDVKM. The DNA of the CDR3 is TGTGCCAGCAGTTTTTCGGGGGTGGCGGATATGCAGTATTTT. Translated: CASSFSGVADMQYF.

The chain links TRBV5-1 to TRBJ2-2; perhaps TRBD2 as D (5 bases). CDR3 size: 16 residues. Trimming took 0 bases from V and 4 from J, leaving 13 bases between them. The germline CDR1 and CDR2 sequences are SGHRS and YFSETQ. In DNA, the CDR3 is TGCGCCAGCAGCTTGGACCCCGTTGGAGGCACCGGGGAGCTGTTTTTT. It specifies CASSLDPVGGTGELFF.

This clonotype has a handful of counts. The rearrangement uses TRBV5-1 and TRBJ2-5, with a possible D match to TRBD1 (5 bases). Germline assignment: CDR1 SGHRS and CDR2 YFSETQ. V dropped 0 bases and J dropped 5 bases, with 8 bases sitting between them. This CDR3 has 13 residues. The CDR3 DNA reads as TGCGCCAGCAGCTTGGGCAGGGCTGAGACCCAGTACTTC. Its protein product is CASSLGRAETQYF.

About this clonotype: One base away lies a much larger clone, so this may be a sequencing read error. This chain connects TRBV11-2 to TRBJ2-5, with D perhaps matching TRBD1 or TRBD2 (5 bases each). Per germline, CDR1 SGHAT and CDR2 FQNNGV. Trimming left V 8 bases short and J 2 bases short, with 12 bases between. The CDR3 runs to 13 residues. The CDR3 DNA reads TGTGCCAGCGGCATGGGGGTGCAAGAGACCCAGTACTTC. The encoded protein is CASGMGVQETQYF.

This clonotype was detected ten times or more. CDR3 coding DNA: TGTGCCAGCAGTTTGGGTTTAACAAATAATTCACCCCTCCACTTT. Protein sequence: CASSLGLTNNSPLHF. The gene calls are TRBV28 and TRBJ1-6, with unresolved D. Germline CDR1 MDHEN, CDR2 SYDVKM. V lost 3 bases and J lost 5, with 11 bases in between. This CDR3 spans 15 amino acids.

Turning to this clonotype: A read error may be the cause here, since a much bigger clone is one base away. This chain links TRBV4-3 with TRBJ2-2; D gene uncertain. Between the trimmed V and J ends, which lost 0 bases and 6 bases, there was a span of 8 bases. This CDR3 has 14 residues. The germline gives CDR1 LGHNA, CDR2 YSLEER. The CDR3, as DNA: TGCGCCAGCAGCCAAGATTTTACGCCCGGGGAGCTGTTTTTT. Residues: CASSQDFTPGELFF.

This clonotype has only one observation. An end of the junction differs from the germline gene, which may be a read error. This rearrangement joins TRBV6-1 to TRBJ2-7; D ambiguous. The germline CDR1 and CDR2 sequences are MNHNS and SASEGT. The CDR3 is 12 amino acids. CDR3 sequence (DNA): TGTACCAGCAGCTTCACTTATCTCGAGCAGTACTTC. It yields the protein CTSSFTYLEQYF.

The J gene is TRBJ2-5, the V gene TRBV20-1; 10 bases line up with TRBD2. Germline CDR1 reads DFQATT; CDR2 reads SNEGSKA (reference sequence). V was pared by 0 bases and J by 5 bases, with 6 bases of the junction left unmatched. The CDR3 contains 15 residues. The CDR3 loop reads CSAREGLAGAETQYF. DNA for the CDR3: TGCAGTGCTAGAGAAGGCCTAGCGGGAGCCGAGACCCAGTACTTC.

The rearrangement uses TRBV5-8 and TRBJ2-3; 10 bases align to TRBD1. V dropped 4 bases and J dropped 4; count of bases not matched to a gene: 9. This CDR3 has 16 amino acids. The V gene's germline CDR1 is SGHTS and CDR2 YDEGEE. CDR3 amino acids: CASSGPGQGSADTQYF. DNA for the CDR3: TGTGCCAGCAGCGGGCCGGGACAGGGGTCGGCAGATACGCAGTATTTT. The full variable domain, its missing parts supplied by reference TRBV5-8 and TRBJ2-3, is EAGVTQSPTHLIKTRGQQATLRCSPISGHTSVYWYQQALGLGLQFLLWYDEGEERNRGNFPPRFSGRQFPNYSSELNVNALELEDSALYLCASSGPGQGSADTQYFGPGTRLTVL.

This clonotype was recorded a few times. This CDR3 is CASSQVAGERRNIQYF. Written as DNA, the CDR3 is TGCGCCAGCAGCCAAGTTGCGGGAGAGAGGAGAAACATTCAGTACTTC. This chain joins TRBV4-1 and TRBJ2-4; 7 positions match TRBD2. The CDR3 runs 16 residues. With V trimmed by 1 base and J by 6 bases, 9 bases remained unmatched. Germline V CDR1 and CDR2: MGHRA, YSYEKL.

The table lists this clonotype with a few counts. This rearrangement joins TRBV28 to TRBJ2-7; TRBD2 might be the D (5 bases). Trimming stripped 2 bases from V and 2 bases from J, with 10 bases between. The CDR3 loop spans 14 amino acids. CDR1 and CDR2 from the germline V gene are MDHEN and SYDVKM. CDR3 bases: TGTGCCAGCAGTTTAGAGCCCGGGACCTACGAGCAGTACTTC. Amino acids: CASSLEPGTYEQYF.

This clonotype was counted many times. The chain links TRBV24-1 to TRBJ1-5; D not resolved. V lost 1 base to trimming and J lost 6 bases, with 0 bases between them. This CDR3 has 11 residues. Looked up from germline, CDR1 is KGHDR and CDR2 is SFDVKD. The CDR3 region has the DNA TGTGCCACCAGTGATTTTCAGCCCCAGCATTTT. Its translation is CATSDFQPQHF.

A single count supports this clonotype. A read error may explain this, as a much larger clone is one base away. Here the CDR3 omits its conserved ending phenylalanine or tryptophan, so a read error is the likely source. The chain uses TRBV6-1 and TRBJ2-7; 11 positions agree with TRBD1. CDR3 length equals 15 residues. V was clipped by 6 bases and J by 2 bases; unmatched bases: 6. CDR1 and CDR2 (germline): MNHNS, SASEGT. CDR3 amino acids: CASRKGQGETYEQYL. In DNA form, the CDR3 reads TGTGCCAGCAGAAAGGGACAGGGGGAGACCTACGAGCAGTACCTC.

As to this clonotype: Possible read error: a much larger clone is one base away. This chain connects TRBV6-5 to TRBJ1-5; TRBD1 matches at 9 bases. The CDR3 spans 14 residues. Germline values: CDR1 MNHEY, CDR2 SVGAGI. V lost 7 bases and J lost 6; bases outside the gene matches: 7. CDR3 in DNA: TGTGCCAGCATTACAACAGGGGGCACTCAGCCCCAGCATTTT. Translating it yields CASITTGGTQPQHF.